This entry lists 24 T cell receptor beta chains sequenced from one sample in a study of identical twins listed by TCRdb under 2016. Libraries were made using 5' RACE. The sample was run on an Illumina HiSeq 2000. TCRdb applied fastp at Q25 and MiXCR to the public reads, then kept only in-frame beta chains. Every CDR3 protein is listed once, alongside the most common genes and DNA of its rows. The sample table contains nearly 900,000 distinct CDR3 sequences; only one count was recorded for roughly 12% of them. The ten top clones hold around 1.6% of the sample. The sample was also reused in another study, on yellow fever vaccine responses in identical twins.

Sequencing was done on a sample of PBMCs. The receptors were gathered from a woman younger than 30 in good health.

This clonotype was counted only a few times. The chain couples TRBV7-9 to TRBJ2-3; the match to TRBD2 covers 11 bases. This CDR3 region has 16 residues. The J segment lost 5 bases and the V segment lost 2 bases, leaving 6 bases of the junction unmatched. Germline V gene sequence: CDR1 SEHNR, CDR2 FQNEAQ (reference sequence). As DNA, the CDR3 is TGTGCCAGCAGCTTATTGGCGCTAGCGGGGGGAGATACGCAGTATTTT. As protein: CASSLLALAGGDTQYF. Full variable domain (outside the CDR3, taken from reference TRBV7-9 and TRBJ2-3): DTGVSQNPRHKITKRGQNVTFRCDPISEHNRLYWYRQTLGQGPEFLTYFQNEAQLEKSRLLSDRFSAERPKGSFSTLEIQRTEQGDSAMYLCASSLLALAGGDTQYFGPGTRLTVL.

The table lists this clonotype with a few counts. The CDR3 coding sequence is TGTGCCAGCAGTAAACAGACACACTATGGCTACACCTTC. Translated, it gives CASSKQTHYGYTF. This chain connects TRBV28 to TRBJ1-2; D not certain. V was pared by 5 bases and J by 3 bases, with 10 bases between. The CDR3 totals 13 residues. Germline loops: CDR1 MDHEN, CDR2 SYDVKM.

The chain recombines TRBV20-1 with TRBJ2-5; TRBD2 aligns across 7 bases. Germline V lookup: CDR1 DFQATT, CDR2 SNEGSKA (reference sequence). V trimming: 0 bases; J trimming: 4 bases; junction bases outside the gene matches: 14. This CDR3 spans 17 amino acids. CDR3 protein: CSARDKTGTTGPETQYF. The CDR3 nucleotides read TGCAGTGCTAGAGATAAAACCGGGACTACGGGCCCAGAGACCCAGTACTTC.

A few counts support this clonotype. V usage is TRBV2 and J usage is TRBJ1-2; tentative D call: TRBD1 (6 bases). The germline V gene has CDR1 SNHLY and CDR2 FYNNEI. There are 12 residues in the CDR3. V shed 10 bases and J shed 8 bases, with 17 bases lying between them. The CDR3 protein is CATVAGARGYTF. In DNA, the CDR3 is TGTGCCACCGTCGCGGGGGCGCGGGGCTACACCTTC.

This clonotype appeared a few times. The chain links TRBV6-4 to TRBJ2-2, with TRBD2 matching over 11 bases. The CDR3 covers 16 residues. Germline lookup yields CDR1 MRHNA and CDR2 SNTAGT. Unmatched junction bases numbered 3, after V lost 2 bases and J lost 4 bases. CDR3 DNA: TGTGCCAGCAGTGACGAAGGGACTAGCGGCACCGGGGAGCTGTTTTTT. Translation gives CASSDEGTSGTGELFF.

V usage is TRBV5-5 and J usage is TRBJ2-5; D could derive from TRBD1 or TRBD2 (5 bases each). The CDR3 length is 15 residues. The V and J ends lost 4 bases and 4 bases respectively, with 17 bases between them. Germline CDR1 reads SGHKS; CDR2 reads YYEKEE (reference sequence). CDR3 nucleotides: TGTGCCAGCAGCGGCGGACAAGGTGGAGGAGAGACCCAGTACTTC. This translates into CASSGGQGGGETQYF.

The V and J genes are TRBV29-1 and TRBJ1-1; the D gene is possibly TRBD1 (6 bases). Trimming stripped 0 bases from V and 1 base from J, with 9 bases between. Germline CDR1 and CDR2: SQVTM and ANQGSEA. The CDR3 is 14 residues long. This CDR3 is CSVEDTGTNTEAFF. CDR3 coding DNA: TGCAGCGTTGAAGATACAGGGACGAACACTGAAGCTTTCTTT.

In its sample, this clonotype was seen many times. V gene TRBV11-1 combines with J gene TRBJ2-4, with D unresolved. V shed 5 bases and J shed 1 base, with 21 bases lying between them. Germline CDR1 SGHAT, CDR2 FQDESV (reference sequence). There are 18 residues in the CDR3. CDR3 sequence (DNA): TGTGCCAGCAGCCTTCAGATTATCCCTAGTGGGGCCAAAAACATTCAGTACTTC. It codes for CASSLQIIPSGAKNIQYF. Looking up the rest from reference TRBV11-1 and TRBJ2-4 gives the full variable domain: EAEVAQSPRYKITEKSQAVAFWCDPISGHATLYWYRQILGQGPELLVQFQDESVVDDSQLPKDRFSAERLKGVDSTLKIQPAELGDSAMYLCASSLQIIPSGAKNIQYFGAGTRLSVL.

The CDR3 loop is CASSPMGTGGPVTQYF. The CDR3 DNA reads as TGTGCCAGCAGCCCGATGGGGACAGGCGGTCCGGTGACCCAGTACTTC. The chain links TRBV11-2 to TRBJ2-5; 8 bases align to TRBD1. This CDR3 spans 16 amino acids. V was pared by 5 bases and J by 7 bases, with 15 bases of the junction left unmatched. CDR1 and CDR2 (germline): SGHAT, FQNNGV.

This clonotype was detected only a few times. This sequence joins TRBV10-3 and TRBJ1-1; TRBD1 matches 9 bases. The CDR3 is made up of 14 amino acids. V shed 3 bases and J 5 bases; nucleotides not matched to a gene: 4. The V gene's germline CDR1 is ENHRY and CDR2 SYGVKD. The CDR3 nucleotides are TGTGCCATCAGTGATCGAGGACAGGGGACTGAAGCTTTCTTT. Translated, it gives CAISDRGQGTEAFF.

CDR3: CSADSGTSGSETDTQYF. CDR3 sequence (DNA): TGCAGTGCTGACTCCGGGACTAGCGGGAGTGAAACAGATACGCAGTATTTT. The chain recombines TRBV20-1 with TRBJ2-3, with TRBD2 matching over 14 bases. CDR1 is DFQATT, CDR2 SNEGSKA, per germline (reference sequence). The CDR3 totals 17 residues. The junction had 10 bases not matched to a gene; V was cut back by 5 bases and J by 3 bases.

The chain combines TRBV7-2 with TRBJ2-3; 8 bases are shared with TRBD1. Germline V gene sequence: CDR1 SGHTA, CDR2 FQGNSA. The V gene end was trimmed by 3 bases and the J gene end by 0 bases; junction bases not matched to a gene: 5. The CDR3 spans 16 residues. The CDR3 DNA follows: TGTGCCAGCAGCTTGGCCGGGACAGGTAGCACAGATACGCAGTATTTT. Its translation is CASSLAGTGSTDTQYF.

This clonotype turned up a few times. The rearrangement uses TRBV20-1 and TRBJ1-4; 12 nucleotides agree with TRBD1. Germline values: CDR1 DFQATT, CDR2 SNEGSKA (reference sequence). This CDR3 comprises 21 residues. V was pared by 3 bases and J by 10 bases, with 27 bases of the junction left unmatched. The CDR3 DNA follows: TGCAGTGCTAGCGGGACAGGGGGCGCGGGAGGACCCACGGCCACTGAAGGAAAACTGTTTTTT. Its protein is CSASGTGGAGGPTATEGKLFF.

The rearrangement joins TRBV25-1 to TRBJ2-2; D gene ambiguous. V lost 3 bases, J lost 1 base, and 6 bases lay in between. The CDR3 length is 14 residues. Germline CDR1 is MGHDK and CDR2 is SYGVNS. The CDR3 loop reads CASSDSLNTGELFF. CDR3 in DNA: TGTGCCAGCAGTGATAGTCTGAACACCGGGGAGCTGTTTTTT.

This clonotype was observed a handful of times. J is TRBJ2-7 and V is TRBV2; possibly TRBD1 for D (5 bases). Germline lookup yields CDR1 SNHLY and CDR2 FYNNEI. Trimming shortened V by 6 bases and J by 1 base, and 10 bases separated the two germline ends. The CDR3 length is 13 residues. The CDR3 is CASRDQGSYEQYF. For the CDR3, the DNA is TGTGCCAGCAGGGACCAGGGTTCCTACGAGCAGTACTTC.

The chain carries TRBV27 and TRBJ2-7; unclear D gene. Deletions cut 8 bases from V and 5 bases from J, with 10 bases between. The CDR3 runs to 11 residues. CDR1 and CDR2 from the germline V gene are MNHEY and SMNVEV (reference sequence). This chain's CDR3 is CASLNTDEQYV. DNA of the CDR3: TGTGCCAGCCTAAATACGGACGAGCAGTACGTC.

The sample holds a few counts of this clonotype. The chain employs TRBV7-8 and TRBJ1-4; D remains unclear. In germline, CDR1 is SGHVS, CDR2 FQNEAQ. This CDR3 has 14 amino acids. The V and J ends lost 8 bases and 0 bases respectively, with 10 bases between them. CDR3 coding DNA: TGTGCCAGCGCCATCGATGCAACTAATGAAAAACTGTTTTTT. As protein: CASAIDATNEKLFF.

This clonotype was picked up many times. The CDR3 region is CASSVDPDSRQANDYGYTF. The CDR3 nucleotides read TGTGCCAGCAGCGTAGACCCAGATTCCAGGCAGGCTAACGACTATGGCTACACCTTC. The J gene is TRBJ1-2, the V gene TRBV9, with unresolved D. The germline V gene has CDR1 SGDLS and CDR2 YYNGEE. The CDR3 covers 19 residues. V lost 0 bases and J lost 3, with 24 bases in between.

This chain uses TRBV7-3 with TRBJ2-2; 9 bases map to TRBD2. The CDR3 has 16 residues. Germline CDR1 and CDR2: SGHTA and FQGTGA. Unmatched junction bases numbered 11, after V lost 5 bases and J lost 7 bases. The chain's CDR3 is CASSRFSGTSIGELFF. The CDR3 DNA follows: TGTGCCAGCAGCCGATTTTCCGGGACTAGCATCGGGGAGCTGTTTTTT.

This chain's CDR3 is CASSVGPAEATGELFF. In DNA form, the CDR3 reads TGTGCCAGCAGCGTAGGTCCAGCGGAGGCGACCGGGGAGCTGTTTTTT. V gene TRBV9 combines with J gene TRBJ2-2; D is possibly TRBD2 (5 bases). V lost 0 bases, J lost 5 bases, and 14 bases lay in between. Germline CDR1 and CDR2: SGDLS and YYNGEE. CDR3 length: 16 residues.

Only a few counts were recorded for this clonotype. The chain is built from TRBV15 and TRBJ2-7; 8 bases are a match to TRBD1. V was pared by 0 bases and J by 4 bases, with 5 bases of the junction left unmatched. Germline CDR1 and CDR2: LNHNV and YYDKDF (reference sequence). The CDR3 runs to 15 residues. CDR3 nucleotide sequence: TGTGCCACCAGCAGAGACAGGGGGCTCGGGTACGAGCAGTACTTC. Translation: CATSRDRGLGYEQYF.

The table lists this clonotype with a few counts. The rearrangement joins TRBV7-2 to TRBJ2-3; 13 bases map to TRBD2. V dropped 5 bases and J dropped 6; count of bases not matched to a gene: 8. The CDR3 has 16 residues. Germline V CDR1 and CDR2: SGHTA, FQGNSA. The CDR3 reads CASSQRTSGSGDTQYF. In DNA, the CDR3 is TGTGCCAGCAGCCAACGGACTAGCGGGAGTGGGGATACGCAGTATTTT.

This clonotype was recorded many times. V usage is TRBV12-3 or TRBV12-4 and J usage is TRBJ1-1; D is unclear. Trimming stripped 4 bases from V and 0 bases from J, with 9 bases between. CDR3 length: 14 amino acids. As DNA, the CDR3 is TGTGCCAGCAGTTCCCGGGAATTGAACACTGAAGCTTTCTTT. This codes for CASSSRELNTEAFF.

This clonotype was seen only a few times. The gene calls are TRBV20-1 and TRBJ2-2; the D call may be TRBD1 or TRBD2 (7 bases each). Between the trimmed V and J ends, which lost 1 base and 5 bases, there was a span of 14 bases. Germline assignment: CDR1 DFQATT and CDR2 SNEGSKA (reference sequence). This CDR3 has 15 residues. CDR3 coding DNA: TGCAGTGCTAGAGTAGCAGGGGGAGGGACCGGGGAGCTGTTTTTT. This codes for CSARVAGGGTGELFF.